This T cell receptor beta chain was captured in a study of early T cells in non-severe SARS-CoV-2 infection. Points from the study as a whole: Lookups in VDJdb leaned toward anti-spike CD8 responses and missed private and CD4 specificities.

About this clonotype: Its antigen remains unidentified.

The CDR3 has 15 amino acids. J lost 4 bases, V lost 3 bases, and 9 bases had no gene match. CDR1 SGHRS and CDR2 YFSETQ come from the germline V gene. cDNA molecules, individually, were tagged with unique molecular identifiers. MiXCR was run by TCRdb on the 5' RACE reads, yielding one entry per CDR3 protein. The top ten hold about 2.6% of the sample, which has tens of thousands of distinct CDR3 sequences, 9.5% to 13% seen once. Sequencing was carried out using whole blood. The sequence came from an adult who was a healthcare worker with PCR-confirmed SARS-CoV-2 infection or an uninfected control (not recorded which). The chain employs TRBV5-1 and TRBJ1-1; TRBD1 matches 7 bases. CDR3: CASSSQGGAGTEAFF. DNA of the CDR3: TGCGCCAGCAGCTCCCAGGGGGGCGCGGGCACTGAAGCTTTCTTT.